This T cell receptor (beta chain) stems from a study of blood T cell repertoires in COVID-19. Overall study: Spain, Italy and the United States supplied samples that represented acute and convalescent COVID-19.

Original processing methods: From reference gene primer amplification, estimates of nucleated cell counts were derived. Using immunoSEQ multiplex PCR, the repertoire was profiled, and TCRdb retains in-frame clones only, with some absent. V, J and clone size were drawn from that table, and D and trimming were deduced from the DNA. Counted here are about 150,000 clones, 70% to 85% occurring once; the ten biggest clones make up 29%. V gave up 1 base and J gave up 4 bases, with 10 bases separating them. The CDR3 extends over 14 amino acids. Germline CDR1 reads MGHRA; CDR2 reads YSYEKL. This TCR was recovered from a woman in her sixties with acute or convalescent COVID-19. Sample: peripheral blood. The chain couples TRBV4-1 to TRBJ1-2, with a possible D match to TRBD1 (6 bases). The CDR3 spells CASSQAGTSYGYTF. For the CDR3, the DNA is TGCGCCAGCAGCCAAGCTGGGACATCCTATGGCTACACCTTC.